This T cell receptor beta chain emerged from a study of cytomegalovirus exposure and HLA in healthy donors. PCR involved 60 Vbeta and 13 Jbeta primers. Some clones are missing from TCRdb's copy, which holds only in-frame ones; the method was immunoSEQ multiplex PCR. Of over 55,000 clones in the sample, 70% to 85% were seen once. This clone was found a few times. V was clipped by 1 base and J by 0 bases, with 9 bases between them. The CDR3 contains 15 residues. Germline values: CDR1 SGHRS, CDR2 YFSETQ. Sequencing was done on a sample of PBMCs. This TCR was sampled from a man between 35 and 55 years old in good health and CMV-seronegative. The V gene is TRBV5-1, the J gene TRBJ2-3; D remains ambiguous. Written as DNA, the CDR3 is TGCGCCAGCAGCTTGTACAGTGGAAGCACAGATACGCAGTATTTT. The encoded protein is CASSLYSGSTDTQYF.